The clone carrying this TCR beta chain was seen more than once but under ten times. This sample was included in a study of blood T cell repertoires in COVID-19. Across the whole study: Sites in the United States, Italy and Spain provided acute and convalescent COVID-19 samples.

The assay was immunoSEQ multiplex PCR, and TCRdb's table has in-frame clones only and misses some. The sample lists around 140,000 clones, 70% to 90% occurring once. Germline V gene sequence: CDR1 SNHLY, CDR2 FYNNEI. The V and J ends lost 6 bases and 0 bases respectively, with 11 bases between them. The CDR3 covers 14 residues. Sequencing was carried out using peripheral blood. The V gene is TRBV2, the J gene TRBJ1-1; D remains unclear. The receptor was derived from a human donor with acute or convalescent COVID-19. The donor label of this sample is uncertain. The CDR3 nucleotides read TGTGCCAGCAGGGTCGGGTTTCTGAACACTGAAGCTTTCTTT. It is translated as CASRVGFLNTEAFF.